Here is one T cell receptor beta chain with its context. Its antigen is as yet unknown. The PCR employed 60 Vbeta primers together with 13 Jbeta primers. Profiling relied on immunoSEQ multiplex PCR, and the TCRdb table lists in-frame clones only, not all of them. The sample has around 88,000 clones, 74% seen once. These data belong to a study of cytomegalovirus exposure and HLA in healthy donors. Study-level results: The authors confirmed in vitro that three CMV-associated chains were specific for CMV antigens.

Donors sampled were nominally healthy, though unrecorded immune exposures were likely. J gave up 3 bases and V 6 bases, and 5 bases lay outside the gene matches. The CDR3 contains 14 residues. Looked up from germline, CDR1 is MNHEY and CDR2 is SVGAGI. The chain recombines TRBV6-5 with TRBJ1-2, with 9 bases lining up with TRBD1. The source of this sequence is a male donor in good health and CMV-seronegative. Sequences were obtained from PBMCs. In DNA form, the CDR3 reads TGTGCCAGCAGGAAACAGGGGGCGGACTATGGCTACACCTTC. Protein: CASRKQGADYGYTF.